These T cell receptor beta chains were read from a single sample in a study of cytomegalovirus exposure and HLA in healthy donors. TCRdb's table, derived via immunoSEQ multiplex PCR, lists solely in-frame clones and lacks some. Recorded here are about 120,000 clones; the top ten clones represent roughly 3.5%. Sequenced input: PBMCs. All receptors derive from a man between 18 and 35 years old in good health and CMV-seronegative. Each CDR3 is given with its conserved first and last residue. D genes are given only for firm matches.

V	J	D	CDR3	DNA
TRBV11-2	TRBJ1-1	.	CASSLKQGSGVEAFF	TGTGCCAGCAGCTTAAAACAGGGTTCAGGGGTTGAGGCTTTCTTT
TRBV11-2	TRBJ2-2	TRBD2	CASSPPESGATGELFF	TGTGCCAGCAGCCCCCCCGAAAGCGGGGCCACCGGGGAGCTGTTTTTT
TRBV27	TRBJ1-2	.	CASSTMGGRDTF	TGTGCCAGCAGTACTATGGGAGGGCGGGACACCTTC
TRBV4-1	TRBJ2-7	TRBD1	CASSQGQGLYEQYF	TGCGCCAGCAGCCAAGGACAGGGTCTCTACGAGCAGTACTTC
TRBV27	TRBJ2-7	TRBD1	CASSTAGTGGREQYF	TGTGCCAGCAGTACCGCCGGGACAGGGGGCCGCGAGCAGTACTTC
TRBV5-1	TRBJ2-1	.	CASSLEAASYNEQFF	TGCGCCAGCAGCTTGGAGGCGGCATCCTACAATGAGCAGTTCTTC
TRBV6-5	TRBJ2-7	TRBD2	CASSLNSGTSYEQYF	TGTGCCAGCAGCCTCAATAGCGGGACCTCCTACGAGCAGTACTTC
TRBV9	TRBJ2-7	.	CASSPNRVHEQYF	TGTGCCAGCAGCCCAAACAGGGTCCACGAGCAGTACTTC
TRBV9	TRBJ1-3	.	CASTDIPGDGNTIYF	TGTGCCAGCACCGATATTCCAGGGGACGGAAACACCATATATTTT
TRBV5-6	TRBJ1-2	.	CASSMGGPSGGYTF	TGTGCCAGCAGCATGGGAGGACCGTCGGGAGGCTACACCTTC
TRBV28	TRBJ1-1	TRBD1	CASSSYRGPNTEAFF	TGTGCCAGCAGTTCATACAGGGGCCCAAACACTGAAGCTTTCTTT
TRBV5-6	TRBJ1-2	TRBD1	CASRNRGEAYGYTF	TGTGCCAGCAGGAACAGGGGAGAGGCCTATGGCTACACCTTC
TRBV30	TRBJ1-5	.	CAWSVQGQPQHF	TGTGCCTGGAGTGTACAGGGCCAGCCCCAGCATTTT
TRBV2	TRBJ2-1	.	CASLGVRGNEQFF	TGTGCCAGCCTCGGTGTACGGGGGAATGAGCAGTTCTTC
TRBV7-9	TRBJ2-7	.	CASSPRASYEQYF	TGTGCCAGCAGCCCCCGAGCATCCTACGAGCAGTACTTC
TRBV18	TRBJ2-7	.	CASSPVTYEQYF	TGTGCCAGCTCACCAGTCACCTACGAGCAGTACTTC
TRBV21-1	TRBJ2-3	.	CASSDSGTDRTDTQYF	TGTGCCAGCAGCGACTCCGGGACAGACCGAACAGATACGCAGTATTTT
TRBV9	TRBJ1-2	.	CASSVRQNYGYTF	TGTGCCAGCAGCGTACGACAGAACTATGGCTACACCTTC
TRBV7-8	TRBJ2-5	.	CASSATGPGLETQYF	TGTGCCAGCAGCGCTACTGGACCGGGGTTGGAGACCCAGTACTTC
TRBV10-1	TRBJ2-1	TRBD2	CVRGLAPHLIFNEQFF	TGCGTCAGGGGACTAGCGCCGCACTTAATTTTCAATGAGCAGTTCTTC
TRBV9	TRBJ2-2	TRBD2	CASSPRGRRERDGELFF	TGTGCCAGCAGCCCAAGGGGTCGGCGGGAGAGGGACGGGGAGCTGTTTTTT
TRBV11-2	TRBJ2-3	TRBD2	CASSFTSGGRAPPDTQYF	TGTGCCAGCAGCTTTACTAGCGGGGGACGCGCCCCGCCAGATACGCAGTATTTT
TRBV7-9	TRBJ2-1	.	CASSLVGGNEQFF	TGTGCCAGCAGCTTAGTAGGGGGCAATGAGCAGTTCTTC
TRBV15	TRBJ2-5	.	CATSRATGNQETQYF	TGTGCCACCAGCAGAGCTACGGGGAACCAAGAGACCCAGTACTTC
TRBV7-7	TRBJ2-7	TRBD2	CASSYRGRVREQYF	TGTGCTAGCAGCTACCGCGGGAGGGTACGAGAGCAGTACTTC
TRBV6-5	TRBJ2-1	.	CASSLGEWAYNEQFF	TGTGCCAGCAGCCTAGGAGAGTGGGCCTACAATGAGCAGTTCTTC
TRBV6-1	TRBJ1-2	TRBD1	CAAHRTGGYGYTF	TGTGCCGCGCACAGGACAGGGGGGTATGGCTACACCTTC
TRBV11-2	TRBJ1-4	.	CASSLRGGGNEKLFF	TGTGCCAGCAGCCTCCGGGGAGGGGGGAATGAAAAACTGTTTTTT
TRBV9	TRBJ2-7	.	CASSVAYRDYEQYF	TGTGCCAGCAGCGTGGCATACAGGGACTACGAGCAGTACTTC
TRBV18	TRBJ1-5	TRBD1	CASSPGDRQNQPQHF	TGTGCCAGCTCACCAGGGGACAGACAAAATCAGCCCCAGCATTTT
TRBV10-3	TRBJ1-5	TRBD1	CAISGSDRVNQPQHF	TGTGCCATCAGTGGATCGGACAGGGTAAATCAGCCCCAGCATTTT